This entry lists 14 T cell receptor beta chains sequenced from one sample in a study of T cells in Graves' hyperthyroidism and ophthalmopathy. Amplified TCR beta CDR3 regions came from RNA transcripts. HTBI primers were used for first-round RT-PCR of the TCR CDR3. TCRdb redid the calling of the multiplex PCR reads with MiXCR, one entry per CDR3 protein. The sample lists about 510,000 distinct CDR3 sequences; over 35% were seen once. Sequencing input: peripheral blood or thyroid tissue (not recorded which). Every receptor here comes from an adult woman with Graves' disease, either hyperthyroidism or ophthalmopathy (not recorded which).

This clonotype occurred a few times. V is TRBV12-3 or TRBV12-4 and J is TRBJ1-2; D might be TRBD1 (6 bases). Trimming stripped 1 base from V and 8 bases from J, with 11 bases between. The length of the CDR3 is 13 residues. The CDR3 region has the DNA TGTGCCAGCAGTTTAGGGGGGGCCGGGGGCTACACCTTC. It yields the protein CASSLGGAGGYTF.

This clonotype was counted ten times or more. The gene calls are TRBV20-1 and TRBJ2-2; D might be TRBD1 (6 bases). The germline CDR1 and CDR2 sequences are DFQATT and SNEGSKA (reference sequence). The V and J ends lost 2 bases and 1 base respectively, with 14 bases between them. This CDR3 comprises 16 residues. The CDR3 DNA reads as TGCAGTGCTAGAACTCTGGGGGCCCAGAACACCGGGGAGCTGTTTTTT. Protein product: CSARTLGAQNTGELFF.

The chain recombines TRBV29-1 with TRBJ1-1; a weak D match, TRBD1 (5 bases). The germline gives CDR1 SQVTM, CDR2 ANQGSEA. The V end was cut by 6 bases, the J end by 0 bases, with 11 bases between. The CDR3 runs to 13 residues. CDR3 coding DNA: TGCAGCGTCAAGGGGACGGTGAACACTGAAGCTTTCTTT. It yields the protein CSVKGTVNTEAFF.

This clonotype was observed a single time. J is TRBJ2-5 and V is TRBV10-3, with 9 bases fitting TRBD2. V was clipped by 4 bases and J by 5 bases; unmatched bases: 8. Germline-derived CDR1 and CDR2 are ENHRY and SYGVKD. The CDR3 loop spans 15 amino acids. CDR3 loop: CAISASASGTETQYF. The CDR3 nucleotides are TGTGCCATCAGTGCTAGCGCTAGCGGGACTGAGACCCAGTACTTC.

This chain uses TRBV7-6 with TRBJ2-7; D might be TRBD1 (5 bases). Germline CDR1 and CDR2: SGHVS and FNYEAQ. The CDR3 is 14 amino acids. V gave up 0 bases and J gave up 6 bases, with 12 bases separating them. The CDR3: CASSLAFGALEQYF. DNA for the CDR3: TGTGCCAGCAGCTTAGCGTTTGGGGCTCTCGAGCAGTACTTC. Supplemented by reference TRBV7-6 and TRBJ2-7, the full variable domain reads GAGVSQSPRYKVTKRGQDVALRCDPISGHVSLYWYRQALGQGPEFLTYFNYEAQQDKSGLPNDRFSAERPEGSISTLTIQRTEQRDSAMYRCASSLAFGALEQYFGPGTRLTVT.

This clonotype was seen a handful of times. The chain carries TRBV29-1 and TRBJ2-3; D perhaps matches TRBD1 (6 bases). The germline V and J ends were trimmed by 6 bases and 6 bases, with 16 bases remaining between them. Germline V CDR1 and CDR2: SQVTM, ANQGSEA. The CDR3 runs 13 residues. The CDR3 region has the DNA TGCAGCGTGGCCTCCCGAAGGGGGGATACGCAGTATTTT. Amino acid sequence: CSVASRRGDTQYF.

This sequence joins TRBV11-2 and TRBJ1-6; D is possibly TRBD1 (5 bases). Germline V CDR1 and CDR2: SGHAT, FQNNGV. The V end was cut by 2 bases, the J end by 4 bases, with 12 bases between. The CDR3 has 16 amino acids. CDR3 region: CASSLMGVAYNSPLHF. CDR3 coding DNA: TGTGCCAGCAGCTTAATGGGGGTGGCTTATAATTCACCCCTCCACTTT.

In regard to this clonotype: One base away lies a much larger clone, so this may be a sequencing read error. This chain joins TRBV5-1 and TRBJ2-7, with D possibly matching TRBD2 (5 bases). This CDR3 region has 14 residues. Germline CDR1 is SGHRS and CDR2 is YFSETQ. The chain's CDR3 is CASSPRTDDYEHYF. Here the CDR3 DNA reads TGCGCCAGCAGCCCACGGACGGACGACTACGAGCATTACTTC.

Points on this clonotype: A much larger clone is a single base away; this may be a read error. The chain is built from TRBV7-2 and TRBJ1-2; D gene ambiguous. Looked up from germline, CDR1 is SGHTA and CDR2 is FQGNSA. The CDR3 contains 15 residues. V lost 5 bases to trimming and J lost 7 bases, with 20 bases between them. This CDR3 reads CASSQDLDDGSGYTF. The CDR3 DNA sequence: TGTGCCAGCAGCCAAGATTTAGATGATGGGAGTGGCTACACCTTC. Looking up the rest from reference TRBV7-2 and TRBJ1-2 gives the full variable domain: GAGVSQSPSNKVTEKGKDVELRCDPISGHTALYWYRQSLGQGLEFLIYFQGNSAPDKSGLPSDRFSAERTGGSVSTLTIQRTQQEDSAVYLCASSQDLDDGSGYTFGSGTRLTVV.

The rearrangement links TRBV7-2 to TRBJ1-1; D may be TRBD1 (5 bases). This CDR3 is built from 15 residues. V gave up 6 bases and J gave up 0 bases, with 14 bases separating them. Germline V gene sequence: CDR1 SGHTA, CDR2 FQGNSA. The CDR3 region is CASSRGYEMNTEAFF. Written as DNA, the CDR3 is TGTGCCAGCAGTAGGGGTTACGAGATGAACACTGAAGCTTTCTTT.

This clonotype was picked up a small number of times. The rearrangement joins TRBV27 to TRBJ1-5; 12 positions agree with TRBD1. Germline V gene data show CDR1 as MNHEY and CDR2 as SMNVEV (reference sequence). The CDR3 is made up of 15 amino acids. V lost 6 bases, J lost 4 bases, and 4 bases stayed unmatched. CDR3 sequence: CASSSGQGANQPQHF. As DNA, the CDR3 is TGTGCCAGCAGCTCGGGACAGGGGGCGAATCAGCCCCAGCATTTT.

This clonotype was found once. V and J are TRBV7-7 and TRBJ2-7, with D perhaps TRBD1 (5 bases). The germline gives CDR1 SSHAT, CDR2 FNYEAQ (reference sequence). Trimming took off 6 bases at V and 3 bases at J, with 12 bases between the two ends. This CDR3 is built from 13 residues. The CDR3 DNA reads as TGTGCCAGCAGTTTTTCGGACAACTACGAGCAGTACTTC. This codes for CASSFSDNYEQYF.

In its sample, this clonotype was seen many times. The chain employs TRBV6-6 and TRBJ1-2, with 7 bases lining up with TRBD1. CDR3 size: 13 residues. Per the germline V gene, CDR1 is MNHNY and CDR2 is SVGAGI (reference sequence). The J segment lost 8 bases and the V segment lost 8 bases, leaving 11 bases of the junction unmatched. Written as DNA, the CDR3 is TGTGCCAGCTCCACAGGGGTAGATACGGGCTACACCTTC. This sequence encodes CASSTGVDTGYTF.

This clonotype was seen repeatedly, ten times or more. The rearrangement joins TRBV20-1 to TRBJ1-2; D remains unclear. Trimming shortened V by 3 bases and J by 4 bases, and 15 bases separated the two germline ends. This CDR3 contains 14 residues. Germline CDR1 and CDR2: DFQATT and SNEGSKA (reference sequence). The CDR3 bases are TGCAGTGCTAGGCCCGGGGATAGGAGCTATGGCTACACCTTC. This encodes CSARPGDRSYGYTF.